The 6 T cell receptor beta chains below all came from one sample that was sequenced in a study of siplizumab effects on memory and regulatory T cells. The protocol was immunoSEQ multiplex PCR, while the TCRdb copy is restricted to in-frame clones and leaves out a portion. The table shows some 100,000 clones, with 93% occurring only once. Sequenced input: CD8+ T cells sorted from blood. Receptors were obtained from a human donor in good health.

The rearrangement links TRBV7-9 to TRBJ2-1; D gene uncertain. Trimming took 1 base from V and 3 from J, leaving 1 base between them. Germline loops: CDR1 SEHNR, CDR2 FQNEAQ (reference sequence). The CDR3 is 12 amino acids. The CDR3 nucleotides read TGTGCCAGCAGCTTAGTCTACAATGAGCAGTTCTTC. Its protein is CASSLVYNEQFF.

The genes are TRBV18 and TRBJ2-7; possibly TRBD2 for D (6 bases). Germline values: CDR1 KGHSH, CDR2 LQKENI. This CDR3 has 16 amino acids. V lost 4 bases and J lost 2, with 18 bases in between. The chain's CDR3 is CASSHQKGLIPYEQYF. CDR3 DNA: TGTGCCAGCTCACATCAGAAGGGACTTATACCCTACGAGCAGTACTTC.

The chain couples TRBV6-1 to TRBJ2-1; D possibly uses TRBD1 or TRBD2 (5 bases each). V lost 7 bases and J 2 bases, leaving 15 bases between the germline ends. Per the germline V gene, CDR1 is MNHNS and CDR2 is SASEGT. The CDR3 is 15 residues long. CDR3 DNA sequence: TGTGCCAGCACCGACGGGACGGCCCCCTACAATGAGCAGTTCTTC. This sequence encodes CASTDGTAPYNEQFF.

The rearrangement links TRBV4-2 to TRBJ2-2; D may correspond to TRBD1 or TRBD2 (5 bases each). The CDR3 has 16 amino acids. CDR1 and CDR2 (germline): LGHNA, YNFKEQ. V was pared by 4 bases and J by 7 bases, with 19 bases between. As DNA, the CDR3 is TGTGCCAGCAGCCCCCTAGATGAGGGGCTGGGCGGGGAGCTGTTTTTT. Amino acid sequence: CASSPLDEGLGGELFF.

This CDR3 reads CASRLTSGGYNEQFF. In nucleotides, the CDR3 is TGTGCCAGCAGGTTGACTAGCGGGGGATACAATGAGCAGTTCTTC. V usage is TRBV7-6 and J usage is TRBJ2-1; 12 bases align to TRBD2. Germline V gene sequence: CDR1 SGHVS, CDR2 FNYEAQ. The CDR3 totals 15 residues. With 6 bases clipped from V and 4 bases from J, the junction kept 4 bases outside the gene matches.

The CDR3 DNA reads as TGTGCCAGCAGCCCCCGGTTTGCAGCCGGGGAGCTGTTTTTT. Translating it yields CASSPRFAAGELFF. V gene TRBV7-3 combines with J gene TRBJ2-2; no definite D call. Germline V gene sequence: CDR1 SGHTA, CDR2 FQGTGA. Trimming cost V 5 bases and J 6 bases, with 13 bases left between them. This CDR3 has 14 amino acids.